One and the same sample provided the 3 T cell receptor beta chains below, sequenced in a study of CD4 T cells in relation to SARS-CoV-2 and coronaviruses. Which antigens these TCRs recognize remains unknown. The unexposed donors gave CD4+ T cells in about 2011-2018, prior to COVID-19. Isolation of CD4+ T cells took place after roughly nine days in culture. Profiling relied on immunoSEQ multiplex PCR, and the TCRdb table lists in-frame clones only, not all of them. This sample has about 26,000 clones, with about four fifths found just once. The specimen was CD4+ T cells from PBMCs, cultured in vitro. The receptors here all came from a human donor in good health.

This rearrangement joins TRBV29-1 to TRBJ1-2; D remains ambiguous. V lost 6 bases to trimming and J lost 9 bases, with 20 bases between them. The CDR3 length is 13 residues. Germline V CDR1 and CDR2: SQVTM, ANQGSEA. The CDR3 region is CSVGKDGSGSYTF. CDR3 DNA sequence: TGCAGCGTGGGAAAGGACGGTAGTGGAAGCTACACCTTC. The full variable domain, in which reference TRBV29-1 and TRBJ1-2 provide the parts outside the CDR3, is SAVISQKPSRDICQRGTSLTIQCQVDSQVTMMFWYRQQPGQSLTLIATANQGSEATYESGFVIDKFPISRPNLTFSTLTVSNMSPEDSSIYLCSVGKDGSGSYTFGSGTRLTVV.

This clone was seen once. The chain recombines TRBV6-5 with TRBJ2-2, with TRBD2 matching 13 bases. Trimming removed 10 bases from V and 3 bases from J; junction bases left unmatched: 5. Germline loops: CDR1 MNHEY, CDR2 SVGAGI. The CDR3 is 15 amino acids. The CDR3 nucleotides are TGTGCCACCCGGACTAGCGGGAGCCACACCGGGGAGCTGTTTTTT. Its translation: CATRTSGSHTGELFF.

The chain links TRBV5-6 to TRBJ2-3, with a possible D match to TRBD2 (6 bases). V was cut by 4 bases and J by 4 bases, with 19 bases left in between. Germline-derived CDR1 and CDR2 are SGHDT and YYEEEE. The CDR3 has 16 residues. This CDR3 reads CASSTATGEFPDTQYF. As DNA, the CDR3 is TGTGCCAGCAGCACCGCTACGGGGGAGTTTCCAGATACGCAGTATTTT.